This T cell receptor beta chain was sequenced in a study of cytomegalovirus exposure and HLA in healthy donors. Study findings and constraints: Among TCR sequences, most were rare, though some public TCRs appeared in many donors.

Notes on this clone: The target antigen is unknown.

The CDR3 sequence is 15 residues long. Trimming shortened V by 1 base and J by 7 bases, and 17 bases separated the two germline ends. In germline, CDR1 is LNHDA, CDR2 SQIVND (reference sequence). The study ran its PCR with 60 Vbeta and 13 Jbeta primers. Libraries were prepared by immunoSEQ multiplex PCR; TCRdb keeps only in-frame clonotypes and omits some of them. Here the sample spans about 170,000 clones, about two thirds being singletons. Material: PBMCs. The source is a human donor in good health. The rearrangement links TRBV19 to TRBJ2-7; no definite D call. The CDR3 region is CASSIAPLAGAEQYF. In nucleotides, the CDR3 is TGTGCCAGTAGTATAGCCCCTCTGGCAGGCGCGGAGCAGTACTTC. Supplemented by reference TRBV19 and TRBJ2-7, the full variable domain reads DGGITQSPKYLFRKEGQNVTLSCEQNLNHDAMYWYRQDPGQGLRLIYYSQIVNDFQKGDIAEGYSVSREKKESFPLTVTSAQKNPTAFYLCASSIAPLAGAEQYFGPGTRLTVT.